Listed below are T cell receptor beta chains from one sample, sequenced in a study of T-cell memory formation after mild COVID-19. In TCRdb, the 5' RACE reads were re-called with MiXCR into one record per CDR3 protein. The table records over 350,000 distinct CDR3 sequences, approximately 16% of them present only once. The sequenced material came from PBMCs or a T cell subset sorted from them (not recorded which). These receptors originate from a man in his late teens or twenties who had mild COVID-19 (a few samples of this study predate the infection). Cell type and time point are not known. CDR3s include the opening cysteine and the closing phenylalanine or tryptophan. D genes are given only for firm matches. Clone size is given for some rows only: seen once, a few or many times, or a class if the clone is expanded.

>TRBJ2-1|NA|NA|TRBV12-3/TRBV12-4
CASSLQVGGNEQFF
TGTGCCAGCAGTTTGCAGGTAGGGGGCAATGAGCAGTTCTTC
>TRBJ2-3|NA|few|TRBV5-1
CASSRTGRGPDTQYF
TGCGCCAGCAGTAGGACAGGGAGGGGGCCAGATACGCAGTATTTT
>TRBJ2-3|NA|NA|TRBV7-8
CASSSRTPAIDTQYF
TGTGCCAGCAGCTCGAGGACCCCCGCCATAGATACGCAGTATTTT
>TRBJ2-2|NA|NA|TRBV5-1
CASSEGLSGSGELFF
TGCGCCAGCAGCGAGGGACTCTCGGGTTCCGGGGAGCTGTTTTTT
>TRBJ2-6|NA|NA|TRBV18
CASSPSRPSGANVLTF
TGTGCCAGCTCACCATCCAGACCCTCTGGGGCCAACGTCCTGACTTTC
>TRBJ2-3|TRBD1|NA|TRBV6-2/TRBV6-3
CASSTGTGRDTQYF
TGTGCCAGCAGCACCGGGACAGGACGTGATACGCAGTATTTT
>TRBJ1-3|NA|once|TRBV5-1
CASSLAGRGGDTIYF
TGCGCCAGCAGCTTGGCAGGCAGGGGAGGTGACACCATATATTTT
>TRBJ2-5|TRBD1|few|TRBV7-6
CASSYPYRGLETQYF
TGTGCCAGCAGCTACCCATACAGGGGATTAGAGACCCAGTACTTC
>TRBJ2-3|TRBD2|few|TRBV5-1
CASSLRTSGGGDTQYF
TGCGCCAGCAGCTTGAGGACTAGCGGGGGAGGAGATACGCAGTATTTT
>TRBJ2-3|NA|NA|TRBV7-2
CASSSRVAEDTQYF
TGTGCCAGCAGCTCGCGAGTAGCCGAAGATACGCAGTATTTT
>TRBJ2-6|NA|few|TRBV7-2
CASSLNAGTNGANVLTF
TGTGCCAGCAGCCTAAATGCCGGGACGAACGGGGCCAACGTCCTGACTTTC
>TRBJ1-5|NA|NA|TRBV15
CATSRDWDNYQPQHF
TGTGCCACCAGCAGAGATTGGGACAATTATCAGCCCCAGCATTTT
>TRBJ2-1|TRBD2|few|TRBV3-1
CASSQGEGLAGDTSYNEQFF
TGTGCCAGCAGCCAAGGCGAGGGACTAGCGGGAGACACCAGCTACAATGAGCAGTTCTTC
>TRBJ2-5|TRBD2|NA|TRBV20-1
CSAASFTSAETQYF
TGCAGTGCAGCAAGCTTTACTAGCGCAGAGACCCAGTACTTC
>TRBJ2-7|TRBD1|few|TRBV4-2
CASSRRTGVSPEQYF
TGTGCCAGCAGCAGGCGGACAGGGGTGTCTCCCGAGCAGTACTTC
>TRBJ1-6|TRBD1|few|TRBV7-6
CASRGQGNSPLHF
TGTGCCAGCAGAGGACAGGGGAATTCACCCCTCCACTTT
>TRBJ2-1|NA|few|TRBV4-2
CASSQVSGDRNEQFF
TGTGCCAGCAGCCAAGTCTCAGGGGATAGGAATGAGCAGTTCTTC
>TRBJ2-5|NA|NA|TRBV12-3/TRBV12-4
CASSFWDPSETQYF
TGTGCCAGCAGTTTTTGGGACCCCTCAGAGACCCAGTACTTC
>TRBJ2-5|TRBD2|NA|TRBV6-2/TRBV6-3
CASSVPLAGVETQYF
TGTGCCAGCAGTGTCCCACTAGCGGGGGTAGAGACCCAGTACTTC
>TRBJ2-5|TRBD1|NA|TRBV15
CATSSNRGGETQYF
TGTGCCACCAGCAGCAACAGGGGTGGAGAGACCCAGTACTTC
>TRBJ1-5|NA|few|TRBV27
CASSSDRDNQPQHF
TGTGCCAGCAGTTCGGACAGAGACAATCAGCCCCAGCATTTT
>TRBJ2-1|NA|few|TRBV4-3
CASSQGPIGSYNEQFF
TGCGCCAGCAGCCAAGGCCCCATAGGCTCCTACAATGAGCAGTTCTTC
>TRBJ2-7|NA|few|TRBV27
CASSLSIEPNYEQYF
TGTGCCAGCAGTTTATCGATAGAACCGAACTACGAGCAGTACTTC
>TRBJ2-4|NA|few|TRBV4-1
CASSQLGGRGNIQYF
TGCGCCAGCAGCCAACTGGGGGGCCGGGGAAACATTCAGTACTTC
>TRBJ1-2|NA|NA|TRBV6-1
CASSSARNFYGYTF
TGTGCCAGCAGTTCCGCCAGGAACTTCTATGGCTACACCTTC
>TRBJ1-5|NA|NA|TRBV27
CATSDRINQPQHF
TGTGCCACCTCCGACAGGATCAATCAGCCCCAGCATTTT
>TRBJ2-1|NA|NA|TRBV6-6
CASSYSGIQGQFF
TGTGCCAGCAGTTACTCGGGTATACAGGGACAGTTCTTC
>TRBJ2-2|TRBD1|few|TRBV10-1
CASSESDRHTGELFF
TGCGCCAGCAGTGAGTCGGACAGGCACACCGGGGAGCTGTTTTTT
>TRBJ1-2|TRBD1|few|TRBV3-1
CASRMDRTGSYGYTF
TGTGCCAGCAGGATGGACAGGACCGGAAGCTATGGCTACACCTTC
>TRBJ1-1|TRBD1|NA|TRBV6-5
CASTGTGGVGAFF
TGTGCCAGCACCGGGACAGGTGGGGTAGGGGCTTTCTTT
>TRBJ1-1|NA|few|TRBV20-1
CSASLGLNTEAFF
TGCAGTGCTTCCCTGGGGCTTAACACTGAAGCTTTCTTT
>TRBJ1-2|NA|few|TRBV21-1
CASTPGSANYGYTF
TGTGCCAGCACCCCGGGCAGCGCTAACTATGGCTACACCTTC
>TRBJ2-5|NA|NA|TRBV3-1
CASSQIGQGRVQETQYF
TGTGCCAGCAGCCAAATTGGGCAGGGCCGCGTCCAAGAGACCCAGTACTTC
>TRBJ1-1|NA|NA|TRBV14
CASSQDLLGVGNTEAFF
TGTGCCAGCAGCCAAGATTTGCTCGGGGTCGGGAACACTGAAGCTTTCTTT
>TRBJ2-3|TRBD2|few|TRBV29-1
CGAGGHSDTQYF
TGCGGAGCGGGGGGGCACTCAGATACGCAGTATTTT
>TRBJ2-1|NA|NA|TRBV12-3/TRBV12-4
CASSLGGPTDEQFF
TGTGCCAGCAGTTTAGGGGGGCCCACAGATGAGCAGTTCTTC
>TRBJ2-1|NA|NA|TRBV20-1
CSARDTGRGYNEQFF
TGCAGTGCTAGAGATACGGGGCGGGGTTACAATGAGCAGTTCTTC
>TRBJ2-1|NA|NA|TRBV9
CASSATSHEQFF
TGTGCCAGCAGCGCGACGAGCCATGAGCAGTTCTTC
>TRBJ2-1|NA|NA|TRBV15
CATSRDLAEQFF
TGTGCCACCAGCAGAGATTTGGCTGAGCAGTTCTTC
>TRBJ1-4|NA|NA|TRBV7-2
CASSLVILGGKLFF
TGTGCCAGCAGCTTAGTTATCCTGGGGGGAAAACTGTTTTTT
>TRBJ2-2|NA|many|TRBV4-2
CASSQRPGGSTGELFF
TGTGCCAGCAGCCAGCGCCCTGGTGGATCCACCGGGGAGCTGTTTTTT
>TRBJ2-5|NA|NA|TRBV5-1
CASGRRGPREETQYF
TGCGCCAGCGGCCGTCGCGGGCCCAGAGAAGAGACCCAGTACTTC
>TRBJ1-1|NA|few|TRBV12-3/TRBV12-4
CASSLRFMNTEAFF
TGTGCCAGCAGTTTACGGTTCATGAACACTGAAGCTTTCTTT
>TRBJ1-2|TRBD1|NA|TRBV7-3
CASRSPDRAGGYTF
TGTGCCAGCAGGTCTCCGGACAGGGCAGGAGGCTACACCTTC
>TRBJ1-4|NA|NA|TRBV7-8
CASSKWTAATNEKLFF
TGTGCCAGCAGCAAGTGGACCGCGGCAACTAATGAAAAACTGTTTTTT
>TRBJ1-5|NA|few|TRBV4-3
CASSQDKTDSNQPQHF
TGCGCCAGCAGCCAAGATAAAACGGATAGCAATCAGCCCCAGCATTTT
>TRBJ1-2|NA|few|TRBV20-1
CSARDRAFRGYTF
TGCAGTGCTAGAGATCGGGCTTTTAGAGGCTACACCTTC
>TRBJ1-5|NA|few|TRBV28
CASSLVQVGNQPQHF
TGTGCCAGCAGTTTGGTGCAGGTTGGGAATCAGCCCCAGCATTTT